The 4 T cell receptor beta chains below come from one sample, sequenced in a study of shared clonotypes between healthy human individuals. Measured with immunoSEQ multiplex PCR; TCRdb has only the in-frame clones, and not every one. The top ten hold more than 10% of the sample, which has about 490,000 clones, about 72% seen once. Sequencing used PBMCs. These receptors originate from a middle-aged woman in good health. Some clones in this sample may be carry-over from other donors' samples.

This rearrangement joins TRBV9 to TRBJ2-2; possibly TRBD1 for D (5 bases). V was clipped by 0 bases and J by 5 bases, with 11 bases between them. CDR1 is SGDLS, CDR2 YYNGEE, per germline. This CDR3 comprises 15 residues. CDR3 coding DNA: TGTGCCAGCAGCGTAGAGGGGCGTGGGACCGGGGAGCTGTTTTTT. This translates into CASSVEGRGTGELFF.

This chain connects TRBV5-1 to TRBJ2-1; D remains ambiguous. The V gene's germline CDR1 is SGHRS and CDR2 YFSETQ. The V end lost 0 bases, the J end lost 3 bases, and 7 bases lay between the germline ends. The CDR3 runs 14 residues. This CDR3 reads CASSLDAVYNEQFF. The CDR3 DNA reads TGCGCCAGCAGCTTGGACGCAGTCTACAATGAGCAGTTCTTC.

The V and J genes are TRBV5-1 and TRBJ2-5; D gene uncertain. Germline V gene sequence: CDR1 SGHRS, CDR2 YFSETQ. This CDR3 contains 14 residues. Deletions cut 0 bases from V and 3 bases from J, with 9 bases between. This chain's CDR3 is CASSLALQKETQYF. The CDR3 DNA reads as TGCGCCAGCAGCTTGGCCTTACAGAAAGAGACCCAGTACTTC.

This CDR3 reads CASTPLGGSGNTIYF. CDR3 coding DNA: TGTGCCAGCACCCCATTGGGGGGATCAGGAAACACCATATATTTT. The V gene is TRBV6-1, the J gene TRBJ1-3; perhaps TRBD1 as D (5 bases). Germline CDR1 is MNHNS and CDR2 is SASEGT. CDR3 length: 15 residues. V gave up 7 bases and J gave up 4 bases, with 17 bases separating them.